This T cell receptor beta chain was identified during a study of shared clonotypes between healthy human individuals. Clones were sequenced by immunoSEQ multiplex PCR, and TCRdb holds only the in-frame ones, with some missing. Among roughly 2.6 million clones listed, 90% to 95% were seen once. The CDR3 runs to 15 residues. Per germline, CDR1 MNHNS and CDR2 SASEGT. V gave up 4 bases and J gave up 0 bases, with 10 bases separating them. This clone was picked up one time. Its antigen is currently unknown. The study drew all its donors from Caucasian adults living in Nashville, Tennessee. The study, taken as a whole, reports: As a rule, naive subsets had a larger estimated richness than memory subsets.

Sequenced: naive CD4+ T cells sorted from blood. Subset: CD45RA+ positively selected. This chain joins TRBV6-1 and TRBJ1-5; D unclear. This receptor was identified in a man between 18 and 35 years old in good health. As DNA, the CDR3 is TGTGCCAGCAGTGTCCCGGCGCTTAGCAATCAGCCCCAGCATTTT. This sequence encodes CASSVPALSNQPQHF.